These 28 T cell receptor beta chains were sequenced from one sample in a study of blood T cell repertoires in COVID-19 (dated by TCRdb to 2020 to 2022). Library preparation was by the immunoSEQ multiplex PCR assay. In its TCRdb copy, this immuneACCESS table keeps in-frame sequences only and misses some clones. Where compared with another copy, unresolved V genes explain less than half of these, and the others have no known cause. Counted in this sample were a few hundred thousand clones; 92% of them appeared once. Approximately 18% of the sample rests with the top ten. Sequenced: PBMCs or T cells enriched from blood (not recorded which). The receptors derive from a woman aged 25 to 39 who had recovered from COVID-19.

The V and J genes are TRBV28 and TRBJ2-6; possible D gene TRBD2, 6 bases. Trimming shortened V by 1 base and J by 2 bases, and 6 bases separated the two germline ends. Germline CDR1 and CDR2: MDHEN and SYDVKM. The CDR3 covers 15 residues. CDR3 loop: CASSLSGAGANVLTF. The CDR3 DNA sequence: TGTGCCAGCAGTTTATCGGGGGCTGGGGCCAACGTCCTGACTTTC.

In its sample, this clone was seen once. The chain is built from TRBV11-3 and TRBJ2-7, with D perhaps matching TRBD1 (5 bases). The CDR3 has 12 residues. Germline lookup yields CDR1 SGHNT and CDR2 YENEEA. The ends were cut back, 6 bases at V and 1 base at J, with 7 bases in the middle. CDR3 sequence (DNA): TGTGCCAGCAGGACAGATTCCTACGAGCAGTACTTC. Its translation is CASRTDSYEQYF.

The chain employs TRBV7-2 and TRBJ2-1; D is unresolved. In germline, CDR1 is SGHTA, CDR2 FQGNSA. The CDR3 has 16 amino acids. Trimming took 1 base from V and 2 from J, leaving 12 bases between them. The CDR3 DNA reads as TGTGCCAGCAGCTTAGGCGGTCGGCTAGCCTACAATGAGCAGTTCTTC. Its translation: CASSLGGRLAYNEQFF.

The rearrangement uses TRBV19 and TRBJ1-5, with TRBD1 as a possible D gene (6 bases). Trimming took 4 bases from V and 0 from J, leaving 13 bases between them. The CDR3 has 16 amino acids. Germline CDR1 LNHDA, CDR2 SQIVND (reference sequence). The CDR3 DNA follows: TGTGCCAGTAGTACGGCAGGGGCCCTTAGCAATCAGCCCCAGCATTTT. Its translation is CASSTAGALSNQPQHF.

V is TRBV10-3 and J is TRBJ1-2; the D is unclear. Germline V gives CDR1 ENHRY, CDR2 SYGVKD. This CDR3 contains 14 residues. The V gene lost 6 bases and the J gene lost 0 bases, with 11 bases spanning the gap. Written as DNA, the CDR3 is TGTGCCATCAGCGAGACGCCAGCTAACTATGGCTACACCTTC. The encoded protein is CAISETPANYGYTF.

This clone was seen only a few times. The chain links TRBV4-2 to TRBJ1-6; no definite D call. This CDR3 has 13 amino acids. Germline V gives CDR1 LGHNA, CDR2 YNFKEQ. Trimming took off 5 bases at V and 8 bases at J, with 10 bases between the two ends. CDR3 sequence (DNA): TGTGCCAGCAGCTATTACCGGGATTCACCCCTCCACTTT. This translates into CASSYYRDSPLHF.

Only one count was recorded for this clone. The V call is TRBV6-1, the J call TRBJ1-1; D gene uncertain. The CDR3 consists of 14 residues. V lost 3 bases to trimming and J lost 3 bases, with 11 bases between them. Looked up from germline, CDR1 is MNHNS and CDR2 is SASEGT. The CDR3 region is CASSDPGWDTEAFF. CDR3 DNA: TGTGCCAGCAGTGACCCAGGATGGGACACTGAAGCTTTCTTT.

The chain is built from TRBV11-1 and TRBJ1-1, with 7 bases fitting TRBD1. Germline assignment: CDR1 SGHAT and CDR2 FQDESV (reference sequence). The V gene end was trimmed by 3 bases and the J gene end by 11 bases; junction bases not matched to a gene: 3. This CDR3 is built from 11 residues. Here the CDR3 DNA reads TGTGCCAGCAGCTTTTCAGGGGGGGCTTTCTTT. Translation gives CASSFSGGAFF.

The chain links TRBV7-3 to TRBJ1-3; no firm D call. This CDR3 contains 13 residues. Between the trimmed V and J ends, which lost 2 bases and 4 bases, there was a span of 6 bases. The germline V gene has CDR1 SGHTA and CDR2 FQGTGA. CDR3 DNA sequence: TGTGCCAGCAGCTTAGGACTCGGAAACACCATATATTTT. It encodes CASSLGLGNTIYF.

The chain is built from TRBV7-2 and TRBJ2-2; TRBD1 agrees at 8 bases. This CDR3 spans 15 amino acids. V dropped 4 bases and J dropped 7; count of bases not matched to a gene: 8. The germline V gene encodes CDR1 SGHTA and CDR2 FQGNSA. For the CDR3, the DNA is TGTGCCAGCAGCTCGTTCTCAGGGGGCGTCGGGGAGCTGTTTTTT. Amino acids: CASSSFSGGVGELFF.

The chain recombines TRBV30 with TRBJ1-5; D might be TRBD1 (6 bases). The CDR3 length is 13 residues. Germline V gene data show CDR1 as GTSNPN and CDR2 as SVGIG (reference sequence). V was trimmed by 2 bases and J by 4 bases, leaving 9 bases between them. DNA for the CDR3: TGTGCCTGGAGTAAACAGGGAAATCAGCCCCAGCATTTT. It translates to CAWSKQGNQPQHF.

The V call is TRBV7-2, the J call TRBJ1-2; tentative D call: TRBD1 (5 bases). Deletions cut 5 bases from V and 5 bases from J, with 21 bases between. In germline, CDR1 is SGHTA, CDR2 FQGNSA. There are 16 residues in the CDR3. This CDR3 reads CASSPAWGGGWYGYTF. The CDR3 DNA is TGTGCCAGCAGCCCTGCGTGGGGGGGAGGGTGGTATGGCTACACCTTC.

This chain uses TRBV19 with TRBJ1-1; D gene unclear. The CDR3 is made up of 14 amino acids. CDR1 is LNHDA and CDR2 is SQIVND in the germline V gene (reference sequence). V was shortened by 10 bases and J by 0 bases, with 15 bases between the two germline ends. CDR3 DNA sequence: TGTGCCACCATGGGAGGTGCCCTGAACACTGAAGCTTTCTTT. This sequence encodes CATMGGALNTEAFF.

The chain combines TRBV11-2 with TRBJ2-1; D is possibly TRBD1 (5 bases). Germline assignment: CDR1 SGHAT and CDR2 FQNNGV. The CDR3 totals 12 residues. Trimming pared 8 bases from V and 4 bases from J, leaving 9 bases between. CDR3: CASGAGYNEQFF. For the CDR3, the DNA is TGTGCCAGCGGGGCAGGGTACAATGAGCAGTTCTTC. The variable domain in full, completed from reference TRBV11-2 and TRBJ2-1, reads EAGVAQSPRYKIIEKRQSVAFWCNPISGHATLYWYQQILGQGPKLLIQFQNNGVVDDSQLPKDRFSAERLKGVDSTLKIQPAKLEDSAVYLCASGAGYNEQFFGPGTRLTVL.

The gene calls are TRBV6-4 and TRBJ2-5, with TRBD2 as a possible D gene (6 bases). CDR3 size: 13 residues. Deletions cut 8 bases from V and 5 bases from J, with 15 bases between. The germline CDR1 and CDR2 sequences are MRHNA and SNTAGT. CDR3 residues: CASSPNGGETQYF. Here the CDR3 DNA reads TGTGCCAGCTCCCCTAACGGGGGTGAGACCCAGTACTTC.

Here the CDR3 reads CASSLYNGYEQYF. The CDR3 region has the DNA TGTGCCAGCAGCTTATATAACGGCTACGAGCAGTACTTC. This rearrangement joins TRBV7-3 to TRBJ2-7, with no clear D. The CDR3 is 13 residues long. V dropped 2 bases and J dropped 3 bases, with 8 bases sitting between them. Germline V gene lookup returns CDR1 SGHTA and CDR2 FQGTGA.

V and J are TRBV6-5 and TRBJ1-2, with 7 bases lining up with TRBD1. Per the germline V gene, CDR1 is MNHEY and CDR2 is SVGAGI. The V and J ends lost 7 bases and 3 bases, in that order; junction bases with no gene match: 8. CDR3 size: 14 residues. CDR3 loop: CASTPDRAYYGYTF. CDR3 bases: TGTGCCAGCACCCCTGACAGGGCCTACTATGGCTACACCTTC.

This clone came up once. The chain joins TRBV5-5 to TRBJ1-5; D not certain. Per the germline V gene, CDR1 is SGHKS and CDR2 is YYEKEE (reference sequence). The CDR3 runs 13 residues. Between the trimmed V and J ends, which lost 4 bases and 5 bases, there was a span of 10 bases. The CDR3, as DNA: TGTGCCAGCAGCCTCTCTGGAGATCAGCCCCAGCATTTT. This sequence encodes CASSLSGDQPQHF.

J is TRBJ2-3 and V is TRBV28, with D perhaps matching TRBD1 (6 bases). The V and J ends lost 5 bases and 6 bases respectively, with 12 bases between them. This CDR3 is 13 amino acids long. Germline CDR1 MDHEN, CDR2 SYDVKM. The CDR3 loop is CASSPAQGDTQYF. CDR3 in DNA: TGTGCCAGCAGTCCAGCACAGGGTGATACGCAGTATTTT.

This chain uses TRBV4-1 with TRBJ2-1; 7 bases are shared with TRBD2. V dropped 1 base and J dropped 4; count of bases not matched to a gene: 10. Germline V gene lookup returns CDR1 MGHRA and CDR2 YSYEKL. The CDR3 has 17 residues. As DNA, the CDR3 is TGCGCCAGCAGCCAAGGCACGGGGGGTCCCTATTACAATGAGCAGTTCTTC. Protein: CASSQGTGGPYYNEQFF.

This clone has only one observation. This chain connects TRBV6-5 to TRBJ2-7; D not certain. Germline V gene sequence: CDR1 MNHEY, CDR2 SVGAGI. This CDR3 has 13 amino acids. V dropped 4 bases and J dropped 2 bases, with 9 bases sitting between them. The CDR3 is CASSSHSPYEQYF. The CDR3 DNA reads TGTGCCAGCAGTTCACATTCCCCCTACGAGCAGTACTTC.

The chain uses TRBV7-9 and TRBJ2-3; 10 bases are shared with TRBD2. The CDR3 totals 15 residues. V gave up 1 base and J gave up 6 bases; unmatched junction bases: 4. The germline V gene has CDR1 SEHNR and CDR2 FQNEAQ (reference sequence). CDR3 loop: CASSLVSSGSDTQYF. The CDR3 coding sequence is TGTGCCAGCAGCTTAGTATCTAGCGGGAGCGATACGCAGTATTTT.

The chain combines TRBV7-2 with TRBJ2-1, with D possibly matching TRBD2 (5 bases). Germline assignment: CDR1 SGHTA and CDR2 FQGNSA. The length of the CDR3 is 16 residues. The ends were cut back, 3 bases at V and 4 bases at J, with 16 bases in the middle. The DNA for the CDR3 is TGTGCCAGCAGCTTGAGCGGTGGACTTCAATACAATGAGCAGTTCTTC. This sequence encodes CASSLSGGLQYNEQFF.

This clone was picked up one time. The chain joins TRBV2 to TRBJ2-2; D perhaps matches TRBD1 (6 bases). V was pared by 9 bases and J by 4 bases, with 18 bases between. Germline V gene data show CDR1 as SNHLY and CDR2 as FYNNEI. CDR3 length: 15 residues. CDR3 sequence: CARTQGSLSTGELFF. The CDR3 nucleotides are TGTGCCAGAACCCAGGGGAGCCTGTCCACCGGGGAGCTGTTTTTT. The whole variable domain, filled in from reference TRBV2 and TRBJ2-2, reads EPEVTQTPSHQVTQMGQEVILRCVPISNHLYFYWYRQILGQKVEFLVSFYNNEISEKSEIFDDQFSVERPDGSNFTLKIRSTKLEDSAMYFCARTQGSLSTGELFFGEGSRLTVL.

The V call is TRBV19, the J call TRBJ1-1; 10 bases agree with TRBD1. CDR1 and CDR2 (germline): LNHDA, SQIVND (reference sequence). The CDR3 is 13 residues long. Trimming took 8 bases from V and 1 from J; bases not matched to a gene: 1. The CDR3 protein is CASRQGANTEAFF. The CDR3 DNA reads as TGTGCCAGTCGACAGGGGGCGAACACTGAAGCTTTCTTT.

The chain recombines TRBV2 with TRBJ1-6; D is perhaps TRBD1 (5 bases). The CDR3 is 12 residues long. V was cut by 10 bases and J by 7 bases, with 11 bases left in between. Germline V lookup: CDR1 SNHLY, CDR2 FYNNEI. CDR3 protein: CATRQLNSPLHF. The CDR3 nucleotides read TGTGCCACCCGACAGTTGAATTCACCCCTCCACTTT.

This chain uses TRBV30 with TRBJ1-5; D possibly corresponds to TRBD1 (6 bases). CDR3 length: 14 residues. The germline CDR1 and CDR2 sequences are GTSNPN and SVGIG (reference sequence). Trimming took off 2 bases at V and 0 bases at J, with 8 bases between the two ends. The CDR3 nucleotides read TGTGCCTGGAGTCCGACAGGTAGCAATCAGCCCCAGCATTTT. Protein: CAWSPTGSNQPQHF. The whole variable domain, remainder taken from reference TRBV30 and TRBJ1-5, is SQTIHQWPATLVQPVGSPLSLECTVEGTSNPNLYWYRQAAGRGLQLLFYSVGIGQISSEVPQNLSASRPQDRQFILSSKKLLLSDSGFYLCAWSPTGSNQPQHFGDGTRLSIL.

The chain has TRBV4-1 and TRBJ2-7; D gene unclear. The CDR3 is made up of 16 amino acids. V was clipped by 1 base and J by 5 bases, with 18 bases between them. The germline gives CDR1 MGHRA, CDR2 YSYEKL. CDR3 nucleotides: TGCGCCAGCAGCCAAGTTTCTCCAGCTACGAGGAACGAGCAGTACTTC. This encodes CASSQVSPATRNEQYF.